This is a list of T cell receptor beta chains from one sample in a study of T cell responses to AZD1222 COVID-19 vaccine. Clones were sequenced by immunoSEQ multiplex PCR, and TCRdb holds only the in-frame ones, with some missing. The sample records some 120,000 clones, approximately 82% being singletons. The specimen comprised peripheral blood, sampled 28 days after the second AZD1222 dose. These TCRs come from an adult who received the AZD1222 COVID-19 vaccine. Both conserved end residues are part of each CDR3. Each record gives: clone size, V gene, D gene, CDR3 length, J gene, CDR3 protein, CDR3 DNA. The D gene is left open where the match is weak. Rows give clone size only sometimes, using once, few, many, or a class for an expanded clone.

>.|TRBV21-1|.|15|TRBJ2-5
CASSKTLAVQETQYF
TGTGCCAGCAGCAAAACTCTAGCGGTACAAGAGACCCAGTACTTC
>.|TRBV28|.|16|TRBJ2-3
CASRPTGTENGDTQYF
TGTGCCAGCAGACCGACCGGGACCGAAAACGGAGATACGCAGTATTTT
>.|TRBV27|TRBD2|15|TRBJ2-7
CASSLLGLAGYEQYF
TGTGCCAGCAGTTTATTGGGACTAGCGGGGTACGAGCAGTACTTC
>.|TRBV5-6|TRBD1|13|TRBJ2-7
CASSFLQGIGQYF
TGTGCCAGCAGCTTTCTACAGGGGATCGGGCAGTACTTC
>.|TRBV6-2/TRBV6-3|.|12|TRBJ2-1
CASSRRANEQFF
TGTGCCAGCAGCCGCAGGGCCAATGAGCAGTTCTTC
>.|TRBV7-2|TRBD1|14|TRBJ2-7
CANKATGSSYEQYF
TGTGCCAACAAAGCGACAGGGAGCTCCTACGAGCAGTACTTC
>.|TRBV5-1|.|14|TRBJ1-5
CASSLEGTGQPQHF
TGCGCCAGCAGCTTGGAGGGGACTGGTCAGCCCCAGCATTTT
>.|TRBV3-1/TRBV3-2|TRBD1|19|TRBJ2-2
CASSPGIRGPKLNTGELFF
TGTGCCAGCAGCCCCGGGATTAGGGGGCCTAAGTTGAACACCGGGGAGCTGTTTTTT
>.|TRBV19|.|15|TRBJ2-5
CASSVGTVGPETQYF
TGTGCCAGTAGTGTCGGGACTGTAGGACCAGAGACCCAGTACTTC
>.|TRBV6-1|.|13|TRBJ2-5
CASSEAGGKTQYF
TGTGCCAGCAGTGAAGCCGGGGGAAAGACCCAGTACTTC
>.|TRBV3-1/TRBV3-2|.|13|TRBJ2-3
CASSQGNSDTQYF
TGTGCCAGCAGTCAAGGGAATTCAGATACGCAGTATTTT
>.|TRBV5-1|.|15|TRBJ1-3
CASSLEGARGNTIYF
TGCGCCAGCAGCTTGGAAGGGGCGCGCGGAAACACCATATATTTT
>.|TRBV10-2|.|13|TRBJ1-6
CASSDTVYSPLHF
TGCGCCAGCAGTGACACGGTTTATTCACCCCTCCACTTT
>.|TRBV28|TRBD1|12|TRBJ1-4
CASRQGGEKLFF
TGTGCCAGTCGACAGGGGGGAGAAAAACTGTTTTTT
>.|TRBV27|TRBD1|14|TRBJ2-7
CASSFAGTAREQYF
TGTGCCAGCAGTTTCGCCGGGACAGCCCGCGAGCAGTACTTC
>once|TRBV4-3|.|18|TRBJ2-4
CASSQDLGQVTAKNIQYF
TGCGCCAGCAGCCAAGATCTCGGGCAGGTCACAGCCAAAAACATTCAGTACTTC
>.|TRBV6-2/TRBV6-3|.|13|TRBJ1-1
CASSYAGNTEAFF
TGTGCCAGCAGTTATGCCGGTAACACTGAAGCTTTCTTT
>.|TRBV10-3|.|14|TRBJ2-7
CAISESLQIYEQYF
TGTGCCATCAGTGAGAGTCTGCAGATCTACGAGCAGTACTTC
>.|TRBV11-2|.|16|TRBJ1-3
CASSMGHPGSGNTIYF
TGTGCCAGCAGCATGGGACACCCCGGCTCTGGAAACACCATATATTTT
>.|TRBV28|.|10|TRBJ1-4
CASSYEKLFF
TGTGCCAGCAGTTACGAAAAACTGTTTTTT
>.|TRBV5-1|.|14|TRBJ2-3
CASSQDSITDTQYF
TGCGCCAGCAGCCAGGACTCAATCACAGATACGCAGTATTTT
>.|TRBV5-8|.|16|TRBJ2-1
CASSLGQGLVYNEQFF
TGTGCCAGCAGCTTGGGGCAGGGGCTAGTTTACAATGAGCAGTTCTTC
>.|TRBV11-1|TRBD2|14|TRBJ2-7
CASSFGGGGYEQYF
TGTGCCAGCAGCTTCGGGGGGGGCGGCTACGAGCAGTACTTC
>many|TRBV5-8|.|14|TRBJ1-1
CASRRNRAGTEAFF
TGTGCCAGCAGACGGAACAGGGCGGGAACTGAAGCTTTCTTT
>.|TRBV29-1|.|13|TRBJ2-1
CSVEVPGPNEQFF
TGCAGCGTTGAAGTTCCGGGCCCCAATGAGCAGTTCTTC
>.|TRBV11-3|TRBD1|15|TRBJ1-1
CASSPSTGVNTEAFF
TGTGCCAGCAGCCCCTCGACAGGGGTGAACACTGAAGCTTTCTTT
>.|TRBV7-2|TRBD1|18|TRBJ2-3
CASSLYPTGQGTTDTQYF
TGTGCCAGCAGCTTATACCCAACCGGACAGGGGACAACAGATACGCAGTATTTT
>.|TRBV28|.|14|TRBJ1-6
CASSLPGRNSPLHF
TGTGCCAGCAGTTTACCGGGACGGAATTCACCCCTCCACTTT
>once|TRBV5-1|.|15|TRBJ1-1
CASRPRPDFDTEAFF
TGCGCCAGCAGGCCACGGCCGGATTTTGACACTGAAGCTTTCTTT
>.|TRBV7-9|TRBD1|15|TRBJ2-7
CASSASGTVVYEQYF
TGTGCCAGCAGCGCATCCGGGACAGTAGTCTACGAGCAGTACTTC
>.|TRBV9|TRBD2|13|TRBJ2-1
CASSVGGGNEQFF
TGTGCCAGCAGCGTAGGCGGGGGCAATGAGCAGTTCTTC
>.|TRBV6-2/TRBV6-3|TRBD1|14|TRBJ1-5
CASSRGTGGQPQHF
TGTGCCAGCAGCCGAGGGACAGGGGGTCAGCCCCAGCATTTT
>.|TRBV9|.|15|TRBJ2-7
CASSVDGGRSYEQYF
TGTGCCAGCAGCGTAGATGGGGGAAGGTCCTACGAGCAGTACTTC
>.|TRBV6-1|.|13|TRBJ1-5
CASSEAKQQPQHF
TGTGCCAGCAGTGAAGCGAAACAGCAGCCCCAGCATTTT
>.|TRBV5-6|TRBD1|14|TRBJ1-2
CASSSRDSAYGYTF
TGTGCCAGCAGCTCCCGGGACAGCGCCTATGGCTACACCTTC
>few|TRBV15|TRBD1|15|TRBJ1-2
CATSRVAGGRDGYTF
TGTGCCACCAGCAGAGTGGCAGGGGGAAGAGACGGCTACACCTTC
>once|TRBV7-2|TRBD1|15|TRBJ1-1
CASSLVTGGNTEAFF
TGTGCCAGCAGCTTAGTTACAGGGGGAAACACTGAAGCTTTCTTT
>.|TRBV12-3/TRBV12-4|TRBD1|13|TRBJ1-5
CASRGQGLQPQHF
TGTGCCAGCAGGGGACAGGGATTACAGCCCCAGCATTTT
>.|TRBV5-1|TRBD2|16|TRBJ2-5
CASSLGASGLQETQYF
TGCGCCAGCAGCTTGGGGGCTAGCGGTCTCCAAGAGACCCAGTACTTC
>few|TRBV7-3|.|12|TRBJ1-1
CARGGPNTEAFF
TGTGCCCGGGGGGGACCAAACACTGAAGCTTTCTTT
>.|TRBV14|.|14|TRBJ1-2
CASSQGGSSYGYTF
TGTGCCAGCAGCCAGGGCGGAAGCAGCTATGGCTACACCTTC
>.|TRBV9|TRBD2|17|TRBJ2-4
CASSVGTSGGSKNIQYF
TGTGCCAGCAGCGTAGGGACTAGCGGGGGCTCCAAAAACATTCAGTACTTC
>once|TRBV4-2|.|13|TRBJ2-2
CASSQERWGELFF
TGTGCCAGCAGCCAAGAAAGGTGGGGGGAGCTGTTTTTT
>.|TRBV7-3|TRBD1|13|TRBJ1-2
CASSQDRGLGYTF
TGTGCCAGCAGCCAGGACAGGGGGCTAGGCTACACCTTC
>.|TRBV28|TRBD1|17|TRBJ1-1
CASSLAGTGGLRTEAFF
TGTGCCAGCAGTTTAGCCGGGACAGGGGGTTTAAGGACTGAAGCTTTCTTT
>.|TRBV7-9|TRBD1|16|TRBJ1-3
CASSLGDRVSGNTIYF
TGTGCCAGCAGCTTAGGGGACAGAGTCTCTGGAAACACCATATATTTT
>.|TRBV12-3/TRBV12-4|.|12|TRBJ1-6
CASSLGNSPLHF
TGTGCCAGCAGTTTGGGTAATTCACCCCTCCACTTT
>once|TRBV4-3|.|17|TRBJ1-2
CASSQDETGQFGYGYTF
TGCGCCAGCAGCCAAGATGAGACAGGTCAATTCGGCTATGGCTACACCTTC
>.|TRBV6-5|.|14|TRBJ1-5
CASSIGDSNQPQHF
TGTGCCAGCAGTATAGGAGATAGCAATCAGCCCCAGCATTTT
>.|TRBV9|.|16|TRBJ1-4
CASSVAVPRDWAKLFF
TGTGCCAGCAGCGTAGCTGTTCCTAGGGACTGGGCAAAACTGTTTTTT
>.|TRBV18|TRBD1|15|TRBJ1-1
CASSPPEDRVTEAFF
TGTGCCAGCTCACCACCGGAAGACAGGGTCACTGAAGCTTTCTTT
>.|TRBV6-5|.|14|TRBJ1-6
CASGGLSYNSPLHF
TGTGCCAGCGGAGGACTCTCCTATAATTCACCCCTCCACTTT
>.|TRBV19|.|12|TRBJ1-2
CASSGQYYGYTF
TGTGCCAGTAGCGGACAGTACTATGGCTACACCTTC
>.|TRBV5-5|.|15|TRBJ1-1
CASSLWVGENTEAFF
TGTGCCAGCAGCTTGTGGGTTGGTGAGAACACTGAAGCTTTCTTT
>.|TRBV3-1/TRBV3-2|.|14|TRBJ1-3
CASSQVNRGNTIYF
TGTGCCAGCAGCCAAGTTAACAGAGGAAACACCATATATTTT
>few|TRBV7-2|.|13|TRBJ1-2
CASSLESADGYTF
TGTGCCAGCAGCTTAGAGTCGGCAGATGGCTACACCTTC
>.|TRBV3-1/TRBV3-2|.|14|TRBJ1-1
CASTPLVWGTEAFF
TGTGCCAGCACCCCATTAGTGTGGGGCACTGAAGCTTTCTTT
>.|TRBV7-9|.|14|TRBJ1-2
CASSLAGREGGYTF
TGTGCCAGCAGCTTAGCTGGCCGGGAGGGTGGCTACACCTTC
>.|TRBV7-2|TRBD1|17|TRBJ1-2
CASSFDPPGQGVYGYTF
TGTGCCAGCAGCTTCGACCCGCCGGGACAGGGGGTCTATGGCTACACCTTC